This entry lists 26 T cell receptor beta chains sequenced from one sample in a study of blood T cell repertoires in COVID-19. Data came from immunoSEQ multiplex PCR; TCRdb stores just in-frame clones and leaves some out. The sample carries 75,000 to 100,000 clones, about 84% recorded once. Sequences were obtained from peripheral blood. All receptors come from a man aged 60 to 75 with acute or convalescent COVID-19.

The chain recombines TRBV6-5 with TRBJ2-7, with D perhaps matching TRBD1 (6 bases). The CDR3 has 13 amino acids. The germline gives CDR1 MNHEY, CDR2 SVGAGI. Trimming took off 7 bases at V and 3 bases at J, with 13 bases between the two ends. In DNA, the CDR3 is TGTGCCAGCACCCCGACAGGCCTCTACGAGCAGTACTTC. Translated: CASTPTGLYEQYF.

The chain employs TRBV6-5 and TRBJ2-2, with D maybe TRBD2 (5 bases). This CDR3 contains 16 residues. V was clipped by 4 bases and J by 2 bases, with 14 bases between them. Germline CDR1 and CDR2: MNHEY and SVGAGI. This CDR3 is CASSLSAVFNTGELFF. CDR3 coding DNA: TGTGCCAGCAGTTTATCAGCGGTTTTCAACACCGGGGAGCTGTTTTTT.

This clone was seen only a few times. The chain has TRBV7-9 and TRBJ2-7; 7 nucleotides match TRBD1. This CDR3 contains 14 residues. The germline CDR1 and CDR2 sequences are SEHNR and FQNEAQ (reference sequence). Unmatched junction bases numbered 6, after V lost 5 bases and J lost 2 bases. The CDR3 DNA sequence: TGTGCCAGCAGCCCATCAGGGGGACCCTACGAGCAGTACTTC. Protein product: CASSPSGGPYEQYF.

With respect to this clone: Distinct nucleotide sequences in the sample also encode this CDR3. The CDR3 DNA reads as TGCGCCAGCAGCCCGGGACAGGGGGCTTACGAGCAGTACTTC. Protein product: CASSPGQGAYEQYF. The rearrangement uses TRBV5-1 and TRBJ2-7; 12 nucleotides align to TRBD1. Germline trimming cut 4 bases from V and 4 bases from J; bases unmatched to any gene: 3. Germline assignment: CDR1 SGHRS and CDR2 YFSETQ. The CDR3 is made up of 14 amino acids.

The genes are TRBV11-2 and TRBJ2-1, with 12 nucleotides matching TRBD2. Germline CDR1 SGHAT, CDR2 FQNNGV. The CDR3 has 15 residues. V trimming: 1 base; J trimming: 8 bases; junction bases outside the gene matches: 3. This chain's CDR3 is CASSLGLAGGDEQFF. The CDR3 DNA sequence: TGTGCCAGCAGCTTAGGTCTAGCGGGGGGGGATGAGCAGTTCTTC.

The rearrangement uses TRBV7-2 and TRBJ1-1; the D is unclear. V dropped 5 bases and J dropped 2 bases, with 12 bases sitting between them. The CDR3 totals 14 residues. CDR1 and CDR2 from the germline V gene are SGHTA and FQGNSA. CDR3 in amino acids: CASSQYGRNTEAFF. CDR3 nucleotides: TGTGCCAGCAGCCAGTATGGGCGAAACACTGAAGCTTTCTTT.

The chain carries TRBV19 and TRBJ1-6, with TRBD1 matching 7 bases. V was clipped by 6 bases and J by 9 bases; unmatched bases: 8. The CDR3 is made up of 14 amino acids. The V gene's germline CDR1 is LNHDA and CDR2 SQIVND (reference sequence). CDR3 residues: CASRIQGVTSPLHF. CDR3 DNA: TGTGCCAGTAGGATCCAGGGGGTTACTTCACCCCTCCACTTT.

The genes are TRBV6-5 and TRBJ2-1; D not resolved. This CDR3 is built from 15 residues. V gave up 7 bases and J gave up 1 base, with 14 bases separating them. Germline V gene data show CDR1 as MNHEY and CDR2 as SVGAGI. The CDR3 DNA reads TGTGCCAGCAAGAATGGGCAACTTTCCTACAATGAGCAGTTCTTC. It is translated as CASKNGQLSYNEQFF.

The gene calls are TRBV28 and TRBJ2-5; TRBD1 aligns across 12 bases. There are 17 residues in the CDR3. Germline loops: CDR1 MDHEN, CDR2 SYDVKM. The V segment lost 6 bases and the J segment 4 bases; nucleotides outside the gene matches: 12. Written as DNA, the CDR3 is TGTGCCAGCAGAGGATCCGGGGGACAGGGGGCTGGAGAGACCCAGTACTTC. Protein sequence: CASRGSGGQGAGETQYF.

The chain combines TRBV7-2 with TRBJ1-2; weak D call: TRBD1 (6 bases). The germline V gene has CDR1 SGHTA and CDR2 FQGNSA. Trimming removed 2 bases from V and 0 bases from J, with 13 bases in between. The CDR3 totals 16 residues. The CDR3 loop is CASSLSLGQTNYGYTF. The CDR3 region has the DNA TGTGCCAGCAGCTTATCCCTTGGACAGACTAACTATGGCTACACCTTC.

The V and J genes are TRBV5-1 and TRBJ2-3; 10 bases match TRBD1. Losses at the gene ends were 1 base for V and 3 bases for J; bases not matched to a gene: 5. The germline V gene encodes CDR1 SGHRS and CDR2 YFSETQ. CDR3 length: 16 residues. In DNA form, the CDR3 reads TGCGCCAGCAGCTTGAGGACAGGGGGTAGTACAGATACGCAGTATTTT. Translating it yields CASSLRTGGSTDTQYF.

This CDR3 reads CASSYSRILRDEQYF. CDR3 bases: TGTGCCAGCAGTTACTCGAGGATTCTCAGGGACGAGCAGTACTTC. V and J are TRBV6-5 and TRBJ2-7; possibly TRBD1 for D (5 bases). V was trimmed by 0 bases and J by 5 bases, leaving 14 bases between them. Germline V gene data show CDR1 as MNHEY and CDR2 as SVGAGI. This CDR3 contains 15 residues.

This clone was detected a few times. The V call is TRBV7-9, the J call TRBJ1-2; D gene unclear. The CDR3 has 13 amino acids. Germline lookup yields CDR1 SEHNR and CDR2 FQNEAQ (reference sequence). V was clipped by 4 bases and J by 3 bases, with 9 bases between them. The CDR3, as DNA: TGTGCCAGCAGCTCCACGGGGTACTATGGCTACACCTTC. Residues: CASSSTGYYGYTF. The full variable domain, rest sourced from reference TRBV7-9 and TRBJ1-2, is DTGVSQNPRHKITKRGQNVTFRCDPISEHNRLYWYRQTLGQGPEFLTYFQNEAQLEKSRLLSDRFSAERPKGSFSTLEIQRTEQGDSAMYLCASSSTGYYGYTFGSGTRLTVV.

The genes are TRBV6-5 and TRBJ2-1; the D gene is possibly TRBD1 (5 bases). The germline V and J ends were trimmed by 4 bases and 11 bases, with 9 bases remaining between them. The CDR3 extends over 11 amino acids. The germline V gene has CDR1 MNHEY and CDR2 SVGAGI. The CDR3 coding sequence is TGTGCCAGCAGTTTTCGACAGAAGCAGTTCTTC. Its protein is CASSFRQKQFF.

The chain employs TRBV4-1 and TRBJ1-2; D is unresolved. The V end was cut by 2 bases, the J end by 5 bases, with 9 bases between. The CDR3 sequence is 13 residues long. Per germline, CDR1 MGHRA and CDR2 YSYEKL. The CDR3 bases are TGCGCCAGCAGCCAATTGGAGAGGTATGGCTACACCTTC. It codes for CASSQLERYGYTF.

This clone is medium-sized in the sample. CDR3 sequence reads: CASSLLAGVGDTQYF. The DNA of the CDR3 is TGTGCCAGCAGCTTATTAGCGGGAGTCGGAGATACGCAGTATTTT. The chain has TRBV11-2 and TRBJ2-3; TRBD2 matches 9 bases. The CDR3 is 15 amino acids. CDR1 and CDR2 (germline): SGHAT, FQNNGV. The junction had 5 bases not matched to a gene; V was cut back by 2 bases and J by 5 bases.

The chain carries TRBV28 and TRBJ2-3, with 7 bases that match TRBD1. The CDR3 is 15 residues long. After removal of 3 bases from V and 1 base from J, the junction contained 4 bases not matched to a gene. Germline CDR1 is MDHEN and CDR2 is SYDVKM. The CDR3 DNA reads as TGTGCCAGCAGTTTCGAAGGACAGGGCACAGATACGCAGTATTTT. Its protein is CASSFEGQGTDTQYF.

This chain uses TRBV11-2 with TRBJ2-7; 11 bases agree with TRBD2. The CDR3 contains 18 residues. Looked up from germline, CDR1 is SGHAT and CDR2 is FQNNGV. V lost 2 bases and J lost 0; bases outside the gene matches: 9. The CDR3 here is CASSLPKGTSGGSYEQYF. In DNA form, the CDR3 reads TGTGCCAGCAGCTTACCGAAAGGGACTAGCGGAGGCTCCTACGAGCAGTACTTC.

The J gene is TRBJ2-1, the V gene TRBV11-2; TRBD1 might be the D (5 bases). The CDR3 extends over 14 amino acids. Germline CDR1 and CDR2: SGHAT and FQNNGV. Trimming cost V 1 base and J 4 bases, with 8 bases left between them. DNA of the CDR3: TGTGCCAGCAGCTTAGGATCAGGGTACAATGAGCAGTTCTTC. Translating gives CASSLGSGYNEQFF.

This chain connects TRBV6-5 to TRBJ2-5; weak D call: TRBD2 (5 bases). Germline CDR1 reads MNHEY; CDR2 reads SVGAGI. This CDR3 contains 13 residues. V was pared by 6 bases and J by 2 bases, with 10 bases between. CDR3 coding DNA: TGTGCCAGCAGGCGGACTGAACAAGAGACCCAGTACTTC. Residues: CASRRTEQETQYF.

DNA of the CDR3: TGTGCCAGCAGCTCCCAAAACTACAATGAGCAGTTCTTC. This gives the protein CASSSQNYNEQFF. The chain is built from TRBV5-5 and TRBJ2-1, with unresolved D. Germline-derived CDR1 and CDR2 are SGHKS and YYEKEE (reference sequence). The CDR3 has 13 residues. The V end lost 3 bases, the J end lost 3 bases, and 7 bases lay between the germline ends.

Remarks on this clone: Other DNA sequences of this sample code for an identical CDR3. The chain recombines TRBV6-5 with TRBJ1-1; TRBD1 matches at 9 bases. Germline V gene data show CDR1 as MNHEY and CDR2 as SVGAGI. Germline trimming cut 5 bases from V and 1 base from J; bases unmatched to any gene: 2. CDR3 length equals 14 residues. The CDR3 coding sequence is TGTGCCAGCAGTCGGGGACAGGGGAACACTGAAGCTTTCTTT. Amino acid sequence: CASSRGQGNTEAFF.

This chain uses TRBV7-9 with TRBJ1-1, with D perhaps matching TRBD1 (6 bases). CDR3 length equals 14 residues. Deletions cut 5 bases from V and 3 bases from J, with 13 bases between. The germline gives CDR1 SEHNR, CDR2 FQNEAQ (reference sequence). As DNA, the CDR3 is TGTGCCAGCAGCGAGGACAGTTCGTACACTGAAGCTTTCTTT. This translates into CASSEDSSYTEAFF.

The gene calls are TRBV10-3 and TRBJ2-2, with 11 bases matching TRBD2. With V trimmed by 3 bases and J by 7 bases, 4 bases remained unmatched. The CDR3 spans 15 residues. Germline loops: CDR1 ENHRY, CDR2 SYGVKD. The CDR3 DNA is TGTGCCATCAGTGACCAACTAGCGGGAGTCGGGGAGCTGTTTTTT. This codes for CAISDQLAGVGELFF.

The chain couples TRBV19 to TRBJ2-1; TRBD2 matches 10 bases. CDR3 length: 14 amino acids. Trimming cost V 7 bases and J 8 bases; bases outside gene matches: 8. In germline, CDR1 is LNHDA, CDR2 SQIVND (reference sequence). CDR3 residues: CASNVGTSVDEQFF. CDR3 coding DNA: TGTGCCAGTAACGTAGGGACTAGCGTTGATGAGCAGTTCTTC.

The rearrangement joins TRBV7-2 to TRBJ2-7; 13 nucleotides agree with TRBD2. This CDR3 region has 15 residues. Germline V gives CDR1 SGHTA, CDR2 FQGNSA. J lost 3 bases, V lost 5 bases, and 4 bases had no gene match. The chain's CDR3 is CASSQTSGGVYEQYF. The CDR3, as DNA: TGTGCCAGCAGCCAAACTAGCGGGGGGGTCTACGAGCAGTACTTC.